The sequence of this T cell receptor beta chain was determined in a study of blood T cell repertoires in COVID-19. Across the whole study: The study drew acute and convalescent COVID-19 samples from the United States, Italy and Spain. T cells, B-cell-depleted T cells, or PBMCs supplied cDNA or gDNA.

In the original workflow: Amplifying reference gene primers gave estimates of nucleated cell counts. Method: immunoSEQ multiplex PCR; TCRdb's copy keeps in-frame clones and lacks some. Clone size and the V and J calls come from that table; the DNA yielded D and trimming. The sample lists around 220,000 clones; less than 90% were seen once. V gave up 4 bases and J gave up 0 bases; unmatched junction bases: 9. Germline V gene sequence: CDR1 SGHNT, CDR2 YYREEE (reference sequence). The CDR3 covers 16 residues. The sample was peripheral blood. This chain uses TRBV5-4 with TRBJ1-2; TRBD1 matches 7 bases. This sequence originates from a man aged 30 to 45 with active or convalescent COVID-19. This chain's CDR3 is CASSGGRDSPNYGYTF. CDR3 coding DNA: TGTGCCAGCAGCGGGGGTCGGGACAGCCCTAACTATGGCTACACCTTC.